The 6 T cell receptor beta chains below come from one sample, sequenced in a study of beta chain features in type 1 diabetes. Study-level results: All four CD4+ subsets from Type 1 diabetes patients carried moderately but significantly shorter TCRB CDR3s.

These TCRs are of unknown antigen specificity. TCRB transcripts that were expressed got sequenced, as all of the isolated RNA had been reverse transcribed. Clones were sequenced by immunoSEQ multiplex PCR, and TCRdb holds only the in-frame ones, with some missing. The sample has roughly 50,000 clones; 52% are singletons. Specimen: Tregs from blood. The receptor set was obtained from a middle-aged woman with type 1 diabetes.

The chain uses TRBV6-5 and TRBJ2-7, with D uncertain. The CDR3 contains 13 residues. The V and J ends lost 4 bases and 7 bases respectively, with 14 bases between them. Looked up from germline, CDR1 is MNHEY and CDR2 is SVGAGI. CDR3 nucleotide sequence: TGTGCCAGCAGTTCGTTGGGCTCTGGGGAGCAGTACTTC. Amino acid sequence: CASSSLGSGEQYF.

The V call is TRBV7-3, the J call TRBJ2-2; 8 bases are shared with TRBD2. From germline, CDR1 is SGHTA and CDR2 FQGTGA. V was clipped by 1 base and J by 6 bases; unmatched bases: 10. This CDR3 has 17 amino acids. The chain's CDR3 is CASSLMAGTSRAGELFF. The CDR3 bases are TGTGCCAGCAGCTTAATGGCCGGGACTAGTCGAGCCGGGGAGCTGTTTTTT.

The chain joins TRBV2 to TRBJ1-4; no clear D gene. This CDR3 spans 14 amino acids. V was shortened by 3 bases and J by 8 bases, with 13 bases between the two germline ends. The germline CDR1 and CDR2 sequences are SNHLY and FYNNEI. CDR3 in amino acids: CASSESGFQEKLFF. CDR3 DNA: TGTGCCAGCAGTGAGTCAGGATTCCAGGAAAAACTGTTTTTT.

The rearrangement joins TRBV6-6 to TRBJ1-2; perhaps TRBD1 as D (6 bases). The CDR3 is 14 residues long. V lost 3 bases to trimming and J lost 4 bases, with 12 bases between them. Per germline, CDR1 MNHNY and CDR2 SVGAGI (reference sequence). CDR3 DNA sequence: TGTGCCAGCAGTTATAGAGACAGGACCTATGGCTACACCTTC. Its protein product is CASSYRDRTYGYTF.

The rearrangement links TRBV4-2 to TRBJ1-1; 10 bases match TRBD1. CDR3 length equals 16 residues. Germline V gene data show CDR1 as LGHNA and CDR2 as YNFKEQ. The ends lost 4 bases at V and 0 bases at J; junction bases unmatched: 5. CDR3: CASSRGTGALNTEAFF. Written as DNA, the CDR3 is TGTGCCAGCAGCCGCGGGACAGGGGCATTGAACACTGAAGCTTTCTTT.

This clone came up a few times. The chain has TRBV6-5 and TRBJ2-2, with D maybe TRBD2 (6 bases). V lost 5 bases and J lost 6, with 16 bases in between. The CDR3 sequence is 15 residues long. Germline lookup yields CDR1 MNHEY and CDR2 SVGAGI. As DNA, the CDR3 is TGTGCCAGCAGTCCAAGGAGGGCCGAGGCCGGGGAGCTGTTTTTT. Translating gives CASSPRRAEAGELFF.